A selection of T cell receptor beta chains follows, all from one sample in a study of blood T cell repertoires in COVID-19. Assay used: immunoSEQ multiplex PCR; TCRdb lists only in-frame clones, some missing. In the table there are under 300,000 clones, around 86% of which are singletons. The specimen was peripheral blood. The receptor source for this set is a young man who had recovered from COVID-19. Both conserved end residues are part of each CDR3. D genes are given only for firm matches. Clone size appears in some rows only: once, few, many, or a class for an expanded clone.

NA	TRBJ2-5	TRBV2	NA	TGTGCCAGCAGCTACAGGGCAGGGGAGAGGACCCAGTACTTC	CASSYRAGERTQYF
NA	TRBJ2-2	TRBV6-7	NA	TGTGCCAGCAGTTATCTACGGGCCGGGGAGCTGTTTTTT	CASSYLRAGELFF
NA	TRBJ2-1	TRBV2	TRBD2	TGTGCCAGCAATATGCTCCAGCGGGGGCGTTACAATGAGCAGTTCTTC	CASNMLQRGRYNEQFF
NA	TRBJ2-5	TRBV4-1	TRBD1	TGCGCCAGCAGCCACACTCCAAACAGGGGGCGAGAGACCCAGTACTTC	CASSHTPNRGRETQYF
NA	TRBJ2-5	TRBV11-1	TRBD1	TGTGCCAGCAGCTTAATGGGACAGCAAGAGACCCAGTACTTC	CASSLMGQQETQYF
NA	TRBJ1-3	TRBV6-5	NA	TGTGCCAGCAGTTACGGGGGCAGCTCTGGAAACACCATATATTTT	CASSYGGSSGNTIYF
NA	TRBJ1-4	TRBV9	TRBD1	TGTGCCAGCAGCATCAGCGACAGGGGAAATGAAAAACTGTTTTTT	CASSISDRGNEKLFF
NA	TRBJ2-7	TRBV3-1/TRBV3-2	NA	TGTGCCAGCAGCCAAGGGGCAGGGGTGTGGTACGAGCAGTACTTC	CASSQGAGVWYEQYF
once	TRBJ2-7	TRBV6-2/TRBV6-3	TRBD2	TGTGCCAGCAGTTACGGGGGGGAGGGCATCTTCGCCTACGAGCAGTACTTC	CASSYGGEGIFAYEQYF
NA	TRBJ2-2	TRBV19	TRBD2	TGTGCCAGTAGTCTTCGACTAGCGGCGAACACCGGGGAGCTGTTTTTT	CASSLRLAANTGELFF
NA	TRBJ2-1	TRBV12-3/TRBV12-4	NA	TGTGCCAGCAGTTTGAGGGATCGGCAGTTCTTC	CASSLRDRQFF
NA	TRBJ1-5	TRBV2	NA	TGTGCCAGCAGGGTCGCTGAGCTCGGGCAGCCCCAGCATTTT	CASRVAELGQPQHF
NA	TRBJ1-6	TRBV7-2	NA	TGTGCCAGCAGCCCCGTGGTTAGCTCCTATAATTCACCCCTCCACTTT	CASSPVVSSYNSPLHF
NA	TRBJ2-3	TRBV7-7	TRBD2	TGTGCCAGCAGCAAGGGGACTAGTGGCACAGATACGCAGTATTTT	CASSKGTSGTDTQYF
NA	TRBJ1-1	TRBV10-3	NA	TGTGCCATCAACCAGGCAGGGCGGAACACTGAAGCTTTCTTT	CAINQAGRNTEAFF
once	TRBJ1-2	TRBV29-1	TRBD1	TGCAGCGCAACAGGGGATGGGTATGGCTACACCTTC	CSATGDGYGYTF
once	TRBJ1-5	TRBV6-6	TRBD1	TGTGCCAGCAGTTATTTGGGGACAGGGTACAATCAGCCCCAGCATTTT	CASSYLGTGYNQPQHF
NA	TRBJ2-1	TRBV27	NA	TGTGCCAGCAGGAAACCAGACGGGTACAATGAGCAGTTCTTC	CASRKPDGYNEQFF
NA	TRBJ1-3	TRBV29-1	NA	TGCAGCTTTAGGACAGCCCCAGAAGGAAACACCATATATTTT	CSFRTAPEGNTIYF
NA	TRBJ1-5	TRBV6-1	NA	TGTGCCAGCAGTGACATCAAGCCCAACCGGGGCAATCAGCCCCAGCATTTT	CASSDIKPNRGNQPQHF
NA	TRBJ2-7	TRBV5-4	NA	TGTGCCAGCAGCGCCAACCGGGGTTCTATTGGGGCCTACGAGCAGTACTTC	CASSANRGSIGAYEQYF
NA	TRBJ2-7	TRBV10-3	TRBD1	TGTGCCATCAGTGAACAGGGACAGGGTTCCGAGCAGTACTTC	CAISEQGQGSEQYF
NA	TRBJ1-6	TRBV10-2	TRBD1	TGCGCCAGCAGCCCGGCGGAGCTACAGGGGTTTTCCTATAATTCACCCCTCCACTTT	CASSPAELQGFSYNSPLHF
NA	TRBJ2-3	TRBV5-4	NA	TGTGCCACCTCAGAGGGTCGGTCTACAGATACGCAGTATTTT	CATSEGRSTDTQYF